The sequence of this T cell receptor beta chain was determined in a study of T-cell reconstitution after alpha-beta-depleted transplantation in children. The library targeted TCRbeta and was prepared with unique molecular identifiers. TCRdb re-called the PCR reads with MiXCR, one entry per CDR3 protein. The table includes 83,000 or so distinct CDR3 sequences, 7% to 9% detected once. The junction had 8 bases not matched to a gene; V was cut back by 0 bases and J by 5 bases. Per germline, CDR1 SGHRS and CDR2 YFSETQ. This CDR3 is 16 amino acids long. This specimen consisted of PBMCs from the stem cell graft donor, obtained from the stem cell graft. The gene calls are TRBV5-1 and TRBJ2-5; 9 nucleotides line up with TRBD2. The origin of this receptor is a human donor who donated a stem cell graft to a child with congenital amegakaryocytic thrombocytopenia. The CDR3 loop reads CASSLVVAGALETQYF. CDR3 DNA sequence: TGCGCCAGCAGCTTGGTAGTAGCGGGAGCTCTTGAGACCCAGTACTTC.